The sequence of this TCR beta chain was determined in a study of blood T cell repertoires in COVID-19. As for the study in general: The study drew acute and convalescent COVID-19 samples from the United States, Italy and Spain. T cells, B-cell-depleted T cells, or PBMCs supplied cDNA or gDNA.

The length of the CDR3 is 13 residues. The germline CDR1 and CDR2 sequences are LNHDA and SQIVND (reference sequence). V was trimmed by 5 bases and J by 1 base, leaving 8 bases between them. The table came from immunoSEQ multiplex PCR; TCRdb's copy has only in-frame clones and leaves some out. The sample includes more than 95,000 clones, about 90% seen only once; the top ten take 6% to 6.5%. Sequenced: peripheral blood. V gene TRBV19 combines with J gene TRBJ1-1; no clear D gene. This receptor was obtained from a human donor in a cohort sampled during active COVID-19. The CDR3 sequence: CASSPVGNTEAFF. In DNA form, the CDR3 reads TGTGCCAGTAGTCCCGTCGGGAACACTGAAGCTTTCTTT. The variable domain in full, with the rest retrieved from reference TRBV19 and TRBJ1-1, is DGGITQSPKYLFRKEGQNVTLSCEQNLNHDAMYWYRQDPGQGLRLIYYSQIVNDFQKGDIAEGYSVSREKKESFPLTVTSAQKNPTAFYLCASSPVGNTEAFFGQGTRLTVV.